The rows below give T cell receptor beta chains drawn from one sample of a study of blood T cells in healthy people across ages. Each CDR3 protein gets one entry after TCRdb re-called the 5' RACE reads with MiXCR. The sample has about 1.8 million distinct CDR3 sequences, about 50% seen once; the top ten hold roughly 2%. Sequenced material: blood. The receptors originated from a woman in her thirties or forties in good health. Each CDR3 is given with its conserved first and last residue. The D gene is left open where the match is weak. Expanded clones are given a class, and other clones once, few, many or no size at all.

d_gene: -; j_gene: TRBJ2-7; abundance: -; v_gene: TRBV28; CDR3nt: TGTGCCAGCATTCCCTTTGGCTCCGACGTTCCGTCATACTCCTACGAGCAGTACTTC; CDR3aa: CASIPFGSDVPSYSYEQYF
d_gene: -; j_gene: TRBJ2-5; abundance: few; v_gene: TRBV7-9; CDR3nt: TGTGCCAGCAGCCGAACGCAACCAGGGACCCAGTACTTC; CDR3aa: CASSRTQPGTQYF
d_gene: -; j_gene: TRBJ2-3; abundance: few; v_gene: TRBV12-3/TRBV12-4; CDR3nt: TGTGCCAGCAGCCGACAGCCCCCAGGGACAGATACGCAGTATTTT; CDR3aa: CASSRQPPGTDTQYF
d_gene: TRBD1; j_gene: TRBJ1-5; abundance: -; v_gene: TRBV4-2; CDR3nt: TGTGCCAGCAGCCAAGATCCCACCCGGACAGGTCTGAATCAGCCCCAGCATTTT; CDR3aa: CASSQDPTRTGLNQPQHF
d_gene: -; j_gene: TRBJ1-4; abundance: -; v_gene: TRBV29-1; CDR3nt: TGCAGCGCACTACCCGGGAGCCGACCAACTAATGAAAAACTGTTTTTT; CDR3aa: CSALPGSRPTNEKLFF
d_gene: TRBD1; j_gene: TRBJ2-3; abundance: few; v_gene: TRBV5-1; CDR3nt: TGCGCCAGCAGCCCCCAGACAGGGGGTCTCACAGATACGCAGTATTTT; CDR3aa: CASSPQTGGLTDTQYF
d_gene: -; j_gene: TRBJ1-4; abundance: -; v_gene: TRBV20-1; CDR3nt: TGCAGTGCTGGACCCCGACAGACTATAAATGAAAAACTGTTTTTT; CDR3aa: CSAGPRQTINEKLFF
d_gene: -; j_gene: TRBJ2-3; abundance: -; v_gene: TRBV12-3/TRBV12-4; CDR3nt: TGTGCCAGCAGTCCCGATGGGGTGAGCACAGATACGCAGTATTTT; CDR3aa: CASSPDGVSTDTQYF
d_gene: -; j_gene: TRBJ2-5; abundance: -; v_gene: TRBV2; CDR3nt: TGTGCCAGGGGCGACGCGCACCAAGAGACCCAGTACTTC; CDR3aa: CARGDAHQETQYF
d_gene: -; j_gene: TRBJ2-7; abundance: -; v_gene: TRBV7-8; CDR3nt: TGTGCCAGCAGCTTAGATGGGGGCACTTTTTACGAGCAGTACTTC; CDR3aa: CASSLDGGTFYEQYF
d_gene: TRBD2; j_gene: TRBJ2-7; abundance: few; v_gene: TRBV20-1; CDR3nt: TGCAGTGCTAGGGGCCGGGACTACCCCGGCGAGCAGTACTTC; CDR3aa: CSARGRDYPGEQYF
d_gene: -; j_gene: TRBJ1-1; abundance: few; v_gene: TRBV20-1; CDR3nt: TGCAGTGCTAGAGTTGTTCGTGCGACACAAAACACTGAAGCTTTCTTT; CDR3aa: CSARVVRATQNTEAFF
d_gene: TRBD2; j_gene: TRBJ2-5; abundance: -; v_gene: TRBV5-1; CDR3nt: TGCGCCAGCAGCTTGGGTACTAGCGCCCTCCAAGAGACCCAGTACTTC; CDR3aa: CASSLGTSALQETQYF
d_gene: TRBD2; j_gene: TRBJ2-3; abundance: -; v_gene: TRBV20-1; CDR3nt: TGCAGTGCTAGGAGGCTAGCGGGGGGGCTGACGCAGTATTTT; CDR3aa: CSARRLAGGLTQYF
d_gene: TRBD1; j_gene: TRBJ2-4; abundance: -; v_gene: TRBV7-2; CDR3nt: TGTGCCAGCAGCCTAGGGACAGTCATTCAGTACTTC; CDR3aa: CASSLGTVIQYF
d_gene: -; j_gene: TRBJ2-5; abundance: -; v_gene: TRBV5-1; CDR3nt: TGCGCCAGCAGCTTGGGGCTGGTCGTGACAGAGATTCAAGAGACCCAGTACTTC; CDR3aa: CASSLGLVVTEIQETQYF
d_gene: -; j_gene: TRBJ1-1; abundance: -; v_gene: TRBV6-1; CDR3nt: TGTGCCAGCAGACCCGTCGGGGGGGCACGGAGCACTGAAGCTTTCTTT; CDR3aa: CASRPVGGARSTEAFF
d_gene: -; j_gene: TRBJ1-2; abundance: -; v_gene: TRBV7-2; CDR3nt: TGTGCCAGCAGCTTATACCCAACCCCCCTATATGGCTACACCTTC; CDR3aa: CASSLYPTPLYGYTF
d_gene: -; j_gene: TRBJ1-2; abundance: -; v_gene: TRBV6-5; CDR3nt: TGTGCCAGCACCAAACGTCCGCGGGATGGCTACACCTTC; CDR3aa: CASTKRPRDGYTF
d_gene: -; j_gene: TRBJ2-5; abundance: -; v_gene: TRBV11-2; CDR3nt: TGTGCCAGCAGCTACACCAAGGGGACCGTTGTCGGAGAGACCCAGTACTTC; CDR3aa: CASSYTKGTVVGETQYF
d_gene: -; j_gene: TRBJ2-3; abundance: -; v_gene: TRBV20-1; CDR3nt: TGCAGTGCTAGTGGGCAGGTCGCAGATACGCAGTATTTT; CDR3aa: CSASGQVADTQYF
d_gene: TRBD2; j_gene: TRBJ2-3; abundance: -; v_gene: TRBV7-2; CDR3nt: TGTGCCAGCAGCTCTTCTTTTTGGACTAGCGGGAGCACAGATACGCAGTATTTT; CDR3aa: CASSSSFWTSGSTDTQYF
d_gene: -; j_gene: TRBJ1-4; abundance: -; v_gene: TRBV4-3; CDR3nt: TGCGCCAGCAGCCAAGAGAGGAGCCTACTCGGGGCTAATGAAAAACTGTTTTTT; CDR3aa: CASSQERSLLGANEKLFF
d_gene: TRBD1; j_gene: TRBJ2-5; abundance: -; v_gene: TRBV6-1; CDR3nt: TGTGCCAGCAGTGACTTGACAGGGTCTCTACAAGAGACCCAGTACTTC; CDR3aa: CASSDLTGSLQETQYF
d_gene: -; j_gene: TRBJ2-6; abundance: -; v_gene: TRBV7-9; CDR3nt: TGTGCCAGCAGCTTATTAGTCCTGACTTTC; CDR3aa: CASSLLVLTF
d_gene: -; j_gene: TRBJ1-2; abundance: -; v_gene: TRBV6-2/TRBV6-3; CDR3nt: TGTGCCAGCAGTTACTCCTACAGGGAAATTTTCCATGGCTACACCTTC; CDR3aa: CASSYSYREIFHGYTF
d_gene: TRBD2; j_gene: TRBJ2-5; abundance: many; v_gene: TRBV20-1; CDR3nt: TGCAGTGCTAGAGGACTAGCGGTCCAAGAGACCCAGTACTTC; CDR3aa: CSARGLAVQETQYF
d_gene: -; j_gene: TRBJ2-5; abundance: -; v_gene: TRBV27; CDR3nt: TGTGCCAGCAGGCGACTAGGGGAGACCCAGTACTTC; CDR3aa: CASRRLGETQYF
d_gene: -; j_gene: TRBJ2-5; abundance: -; v_gene: TRBV3-1; CDR3nt: TGTGCCAGCAGCAACCGGGCCCAGGACTATGAGCAGTACTTC; CDR3aa: CASSNRAQDYEQYF
d_gene: -; j_gene: TRBJ2-4; abundance: -; v_gene: TRBV20-1; CDR3nt: TGCAGTGCTAGAGAGATCGGAGCAGCCAAAAACATTCAGTACTTC; CDR3aa: CSAREIGAAKNIQYF
d_gene: -; j_gene: TRBJ1-6; abundance: -; v_gene: TRBV19; CDR3nt: TGTGCCAGTAGTTCTCGGACCTCCTCCCTCCACTTT; CDR3aa: CASSSRTSSLHF
d_gene: -; j_gene: TRBJ2-2; abundance: -; v_gene: TRBV4-3; CDR3nt: TGCGCCAGCAGCCAAGTTCTGATCGGGGTGAACACCGGGGAGCTGTTTTTT; CDR3aa: CASSQVLIGVNTGELFF
d_gene: -; j_gene: TRBJ1-2; abundance: -; v_gene: TRBV4-1; CDR3nt: TGCGCCAGCAGCCAAGATTACAGGGAAGGCTACACCTTC; CDR3aa: CASSQDYREGYTF
d_gene: TRBD2; j_gene: TRBJ2-3; abundance: -; v_gene: TRBV5-5; CDR3nt: TGTGCCAGCAGCTCCGAGCGGGGGACAGATACGCAGTATTTT; CDR3aa: CASSSERGTDTQYF
d_gene: -; j_gene: TRBJ2-1; abundance: -; v_gene: TRBV20-1; CDR3nt: TGCAGTGCTCCACGACGAGGGAGCTCCTACAATGAGCAGTTCTTC; CDR3aa: CSAPRRGSSYNEQFF
d_gene: -; j_gene: TRBJ2-4; abundance: few; v_gene: TRBV18; CDR3nt: TGTGCCAGCTCACCACCGGGGTCCAAAAACATTCAGTACTTC; CDR3aa: CASSPPGSKNIQYF
d_gene: TRBD1; j_gene: TRBJ2-7; abundance: -; v_gene: TRBV7-9; CDR3nt: TGTGCCAGCAGCTCCCCCGGACAGGGACCTCCCTACGAGCAGTACTTC; CDR3aa: CASSSPGQGPPYEQYF
d_gene: -; j_gene: TRBJ1-1; abundance: -; v_gene: TRBV20-1; CDR3nt: TGCAGTGCCCCCGAGCCGACGGAGGCCTACACTGAAGCTTTCTTT; CDR3aa: CSAPEPTEAYTEAFF
d_gene: TRBD2; j_gene: TRBJ2-3; abundance: -; v_gene: TRBV12-3/TRBV12-4; CDR3nt: TGTGCCAGCGGACCGGGACTAGCGGACACAGATACGCAGTATTTT; CDR3aa: CASGPGLADTDTQYF
d_gene: -; j_gene: TRBJ2-4; abundance: -; v_gene: TRBV28; CDR3nt: TGTGCCAGCAGACAGGGACATCGGGAACTTCTAGCCAAAAACATTCAGTACTTC; CDR3aa: CASRQGHRELLAKNIQYF
d_gene: TRBD1; j_gene: TRBJ2-1; abundance: -; v_gene: TRBV4-3; CDR3nt: TGCGCCAGCAGCCAAGATAAGTCAGGGGGTGGGAATGAGCAGTTCTTC; CDR3aa: CASSQDKSGGGNEQFF
d_gene: TRBD2; j_gene: TRBJ2-4; abundance: -; v_gene: TRBV12-3/TRBV12-4; CDR3nt: TGTGCCAGCAGTTTAAGGACTAGCGGGGGAAAGAGGGAGCAGTACTTC; CDR3aa: CASSLRTSGGKREQYF
d_gene: -; j_gene: TRBJ2-7; abundance: -; v_gene: TRBV6-2/TRBV6-3; CDR3nt: TGTGCCAGCATAGAAGGGAACGAGCAGTACTTC; CDR3aa: CASIEGNEQYF
d_gene: TRBD2; j_gene: TRBJ2-3; abundance: -; v_gene: TRBV7-9; CDR3nt: TGTGCCAGCAGCATCACCGGGACTAAGGCACTAGATACGCAGTATTTT; CDR3aa: CASSITGTKALDTQYF
d_gene: -; j_gene: TRBJ2-7; abundance: -; v_gene: TRBV3-1; CDR3nt: TGTGCCAGCAGCCAAGTTGGTGGGGCTTTGTGGGAGCAGTACTTC; CDR3aa: CASSQVGGALWEQYF
d_gene: TRBD1; j_gene: TRBJ2-7; abundance: many; v_gene: TRBV27; CDR3nt: TGTGCCAGCAGCATGACAGGGGGGTCCTACGAGCAGTACTTC; CDR3aa: CASSMTGGSYEQYF
d_gene: -; j_gene: TRBJ1-2; abundance: -; v_gene: TRBV6-1; CDR3nt: TGTGCCAGCAGTGAAGGGACAGACATACTCTATGGCTACACCTTC; CDR3aa: CASSEGTDILYGYTF
d_gene: -; j_gene: TRBJ2-1; abundance: -; v_gene: TRBV5-1; CDR3nt: TGCGCCAGCAGCTTGGGTAATGGAAACAATGAGCAGTTCTTC; CDR3aa: CASSLGNGNNEQFF
d_gene: -; j_gene: TRBJ2-5; abundance: once; v_gene: TRBV19; CDR3nt: TGTGCCAGTAGTAATCTTGACCGTCACGGGCGAAAGACCCAGTACTTC; CDR3aa: CASSNLDRHGRKTQYF
d_gene: TRBD1; j_gene: TRBJ2-5; abundance: -; v_gene: TRBV20-1; CDR3nt: TGCAGTGCTAGGGCCGGGACAGGGGTAGGGGGGACCCAGTACTTC; CDR3aa: CSARAGTGVGGTQYF
d_gene: TRBD1; j_gene: TRBJ1-2; abundance: -; v_gene: TRBV5-4; CDR3nt: TGTGCCAGCAGCTACCCACACCGGACAGGGGGCGTCGGCTACACCTTC; CDR3aa: CASSYPHRTGGVGYTF
d_gene: TRBD1; j_gene: TRBJ2-1; abundance: -; v_gene: TRBV5-5; CDR3nt: TGTGCCAGCAGGGGGGACAGCATCTACAATGAGCAGTTCTTC; CDR3aa: CASRGDSIYNEQFF
d_gene: -; j_gene: TRBJ1-2; abundance: -; v_gene: TRBV4-1; CDR3nt: TGCGCCAGCAGCCATCCAGGCCGGGGCACGAACTATGGCTACACCTTC; CDR3aa: CASSHPGRGTNYGYTF